The entry that follows covers one T cell receptor (beta chain) sequence. Antigen unknown. CDR1 and CDR2 from the germline V gene are SGHVS and FQNEAQ. The CDR3 loop spans 11 amino acids. V shed 1 base and J shed 7 bases, with 4 bases lying between them. These data are taken from a study of persistence of HIV-infected CD4 T cells. General study findings and limits: Rare CMV-responding cells carrying HIV-1 proviruses were not analyzed separately for TCR. CMV- and Gag-responding cells had lower TCRbeta richness than CD3/CD28-responding cells. Degenerate expanded CDR3beta sequences were enriched among CMV- and Gag-responding cells.

Nonspecific anti-CD3/anti-CD28 bead stimulation represents the broad CD4+ T cell repertoire. Responding CD4+ T cells were sorted by upregulation of both CD40 ligand and CD69. Sequencing used immunoSEQ version 4 in survey mode. Each sample used up to 1 ug genomic DNA diluted to around 10 ng/uL. Sequencing used immunoSEQ multiplex PCR; TCRdb keeps in-frame clones, though not all of them. The data show 45,000 or so clones, 75% to 90% seen once. The receptor comes from an adult woman with HIV who was CMV-seropositive. Material: CD4+ T cells sorted from PBMCs after approximately 19-hour stimulation, obtained from a patient who received antiretroviral therapy. This chain uses TRBV7-8 with TRBJ1-1; D is ambiguous. The CDR3 reads CASSLVDEAFF. The DNA of the CDR3 is TGTGCCAGCAGCTTAGTTGATGAAGCTTTCTTT. The complete variable domain, with remaining parts taken from reference TRBV7-8 and TRBJ1-1, reads GAGVSQSPRYKVAKRGQDVALRCDPISGHVSLFWYQQALGQGPEFLTYFQNEAQLDKSGLPSDRFFAERPEGSVSTLKIQRTQQEDSAVYLCASSLVDEAFFGQGTRLTVV.